The entry below describes one TCR beta chain. Its antigen is unidentified. Trimming took off 0 bases at V and 10 bases at J, with 9 bases between the two ends. The CDR3 has 12 residues. This entry is derived from a study of post-analysis software for immune sequencing data. Overall study: Patients with relapsing-remitting, secondary progressive and progressive-relapsing multiple sclerosis courses were all represented. General study points: Under the F measure, samples that were prepared in one batch clustered strongly together. TRBV segments more frequent in patients than in controls numbered roughly 5 and included TRBV5-6, TRBV5-1 and TRBV20-1. Diversity measured as normalized Chao1 was significantly lower in multiple sclerosis patients than in controls.

Presence of unique molecular identifiers characterized the TCR beta cDNA libraries. Input of roughly 1 to 11 million T cells yielded about half a million cDNA molecules. TCRdb independently ran MiXCR on the PCR reads; one entry per CDR3 protein. Of about 770,000 distinct CDR3 sequences in the sample, about 45% were seen once. The rearrangement uses TRBV12-3 or TRBV12-4 and TRBJ1-1; unclear D gene. Sample: blood. This receptor was taken from a girl between 10 and 17 years old with multiple sclerosis. CDR3 sequence reads: CASSLAQGGAFF. In DNA form, the CDR3 reads TGTGCCAGCAGTTTAGCTCAAGGAGGAGCTTTCTTT.